These 5 T cell receptor beta chains share one sample of origin, sequenced in a study of beta chain features in type 1 diabetes. The sequenced template was cDNA made from the entire isolated RNA. This table comes from immunoSEQ multiplex PCR, and its TCRdb copy is limited to in-frame clones, with some not included. Among under 200,000 clones listed, 7.5% to 10% were seen once. Sequenced sample: central memory CD4+ T cells from blood. Receptors were obtained from a woman younger than 30 in good health.

This clone was seen a few times. The chain combines TRBV2 with TRBJ1-2; D is unresolved. Germline CDR1 and CDR2: SNHLY and FYNNEI. The ends were cut back, 6 bases at V and 4 bases at J, with 12 bases in the middle. The CDR3 totals 13 residues. CDR3 amino acids: CASRVESPYGYTF. CDR3 nucleotides: TGTGCCAGCAGGGTTGAGTCCCCCTATGGCTACACCTTC.

The CDR3 here is CASRERGETTDTQYF. CDR3 DNA: TGCGCCAGCCGGGAGCGGGGCGAAACCACAGATACGCAGTATTTT. This rearrangement joins TRBV5-1 to TRBJ2-3; 7 bases are a match to TRBD2. The germline V gene has CDR1 SGHRS and CDR2 YFSETQ. The CDR3 length is 15 residues. Unmatched junction bases numbered 10, after V lost 7 bases and J lost 2 bases.

This clone has more than one count but fewer than ten. The rearrangement links TRBV2 to TRBJ2-5; D remains ambiguous. CDR3 length: 10 residues. CDR1 is SNHLY and CDR2 is FYNNEI in the germline V gene. Trimming left V 6 bases short and J 5 bases short, with 4 bases between. The CDR3 loop is CASRRETQYF. The CDR3 nucleotides read TGTGCCAGCAGGAGGGAGACCCAGTACTTC.

This clone was observed a few times. The V call is TRBV5-6, the J call TRBJ2-7; 9 bases line up with TRBD1. With 4 bases clipped from V and 6 bases from J, the junction kept 14 bases outside the gene matches. The CDR3 is made up of 16 amino acids. The germline CDR1 and CDR2 sequences are SGHDT and YYEEEE. This CDR3 reads CASSGIEGTGSSEQYF. Written as DNA, the CDR3 is TGTGCCAGCAGCGGCATCGAGGGGACAGGGAGCAGCGAGCAGTACTTC.

A few counts support this clone. The chain combines TRBV18 with TRBJ1-1, with 9 bases identical to TRBD1. The CDR3 contains 15 residues. With 5 bases clipped from V and 4 bases from J, the junction kept 8 bases outside the gene matches. Per the germline V gene, CDR1 is KGHSH and CDR2 is LQKENI. CDR3 loop: CASSKGQGDSTEAFF. DNA for the CDR3: TGTGCCAGCTCAAAGGGACAGGGTGATTCCACTGAAGCTTTCTTT.